This T cell receptor (beta chain) is drawn from a study of shared clonotypes between healthy human individuals. Study-wide findings and caveats: The study sampled only blood, and tissue repertoires likely differ.

J was trimmed by 5 bases and V by 5 bases; bases with no gene match: 6. Looked up from germline, CDR1 is PRHDT and CDR2 is FYEKMQ (reference sequence). This CDR3 comprises 14 residues. Note on this clone: As yet, its antigen is unknown.

Naive CD8 cells comprised CD45RO-negative, CCR7-positively selected cells, excluding terminally differentiated effector memory CD45RA+ cells. TCRdb keeps only in-frame clones here, not all; method: immunoSEQ multiplex PCR. This table holds about 2.2 million clones, about 93% found once. The chain has TRBV13 and TRBJ2-7; TRBD1 aligns across 10 bases. The sequenced material came from naive CD8+ T cells from PBMCs. The source of this sequence is a man in his late teens or twenties in good health. Some clones in this sample may be carry-over from other donors' samples. Here the CDR3 DNA reads TGTGCCAGCAGCAACACCGGGACAGGGGACGAGCAGTACTTC. It is translated as CASSNTGTGDEQYF.